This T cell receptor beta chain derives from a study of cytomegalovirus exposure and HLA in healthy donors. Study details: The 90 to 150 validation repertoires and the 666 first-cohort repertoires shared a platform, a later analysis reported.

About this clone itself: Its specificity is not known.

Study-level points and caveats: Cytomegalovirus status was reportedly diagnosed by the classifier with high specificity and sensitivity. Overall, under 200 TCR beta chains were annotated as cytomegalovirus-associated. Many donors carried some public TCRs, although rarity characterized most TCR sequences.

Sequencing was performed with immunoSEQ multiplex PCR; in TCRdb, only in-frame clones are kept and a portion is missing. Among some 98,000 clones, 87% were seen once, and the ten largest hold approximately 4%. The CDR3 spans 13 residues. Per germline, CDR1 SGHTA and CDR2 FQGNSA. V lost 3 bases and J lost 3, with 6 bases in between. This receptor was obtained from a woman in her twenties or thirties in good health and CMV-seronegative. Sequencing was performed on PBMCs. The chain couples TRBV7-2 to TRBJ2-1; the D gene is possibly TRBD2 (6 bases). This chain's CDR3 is CASSLRGYNEQFF. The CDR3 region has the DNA TGTGCCAGCAGCTTGCGGGGCTACAATGAGCAGTTCTTC.